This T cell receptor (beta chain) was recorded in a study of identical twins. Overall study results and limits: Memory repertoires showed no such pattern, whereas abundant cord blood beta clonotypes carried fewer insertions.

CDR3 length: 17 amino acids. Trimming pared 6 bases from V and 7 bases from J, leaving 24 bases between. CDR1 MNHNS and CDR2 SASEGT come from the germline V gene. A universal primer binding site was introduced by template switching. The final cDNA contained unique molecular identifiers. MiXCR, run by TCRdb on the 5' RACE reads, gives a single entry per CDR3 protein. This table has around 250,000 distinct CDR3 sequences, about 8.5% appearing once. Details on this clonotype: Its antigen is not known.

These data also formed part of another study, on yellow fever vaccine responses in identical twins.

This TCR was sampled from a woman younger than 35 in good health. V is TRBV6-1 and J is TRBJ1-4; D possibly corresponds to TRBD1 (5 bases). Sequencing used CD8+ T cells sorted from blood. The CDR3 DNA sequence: TGTGCCAGCAGAAATTTTGGGGGACCGCGGAGACTTGAAAAACTGTTTTTT. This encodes CASRNFGGPRRLEKLFF.